This T cell receptor beta chain appears in the sequencing data of a study of STAT5B mutations in CD4+ large granular lymphocyte leukemia. Study summary: Cryopreserved patient cells were CD8-depleted, then anti-CD4 bead selected.

As processed by the authors: Clonotypes above 5% were considered putative leukemic clones, totaling about 64. Clones were sequenced by immunoSEQ multiplex PCR, and TCRdb holds only the in-frame ones, with some missing. For V, J and clone size, that table is used; D and trimming come from the DNA. The sample holds some 8,200 clones, just under 90% seen once. This CDR3 has 13 amino acids. V gave up 3 bases and J gave up 5 bases, with 10 bases separating them. Germline V CDR1 and CDR2: MDHEN, SYDVKM. The material sequenced was PBMCs. This chain links TRBV28 with TRBJ1-1; D ambiguous. The clonotype originates from a woman in her 70s with CD4+ T-cell large granular lymphocyte leukemia. The CDR3: CASSLVGRTEAFF. The CDR3 bases are TGTGCCAGCAGTTTGGTTGGGAGGACTGAAGCTTTCTTT.